Listed below are T cell receptor beta chains from one sample, sequenced in a study of T cell responses to AZD1222 COVID-19 vaccine. TCRdb's table, derived via immunoSEQ multiplex PCR, lists solely in-frame clones and lacks some. The sample lists nearly 200,000 clones, roughly 92% occurring once. Sequencing was performed on peripheral blood, taken 28 days after the second AZD1222 dose. The source is an adult who received the AZD1222 COVID-19 vaccine. CDR3s include the opening cysteine and the closing phenylalanine or tryptophan. A D gene is named only where the DNA matches it firmly.

d_call j_call v_call cdr3_nt cdr3_aa
NA TRBJ1-2 TRBV5-4 TGTGCCAGCAGCCTCTCCCGCGATGGCGGCTACACCTTC CASSLSRDGGYTF
NA TRBJ1-1 TRBV5-6 TGTGCCAGCAGCTTGGCTTTACGGGAAGCTTTCTTT CASSLALREAFF
NA TRBJ1-1 TRBV9 TGTGCCAGCAGCGTAGGCGTTTCAGGGAGCATGAACACTGAAGCTTTCTTT CASSVGVSGSMNTEAFF
NA TRBJ2-7 TRBV2 TGTGCCAGCAAGAGGACGCTGGCGGGGGAGCAGTACTTC CASKRTLAGEQYF
NA TRBJ1-1 TRBV2 TGTGCCAGCAGTGAAGGACCACTCCAACGCACTGAAGCTTTCTTT CASSEGPLQRTEAFF
TRBD2 TRBJ2-1 TRBV5-4 TGTGCCAGCAGCTGGGGAGCGGGGATATCCTACAATGAGCAGTTCTTC CASSWGAGISYNEQFF
NA TRBJ1-2 TRBV5-6 TGTGCCAGCAGATACCCCGGGACACCGCATGGCTACACCTTC CASRYPGTPHGYTF
NA TRBJ2-7 TRBV6-5 TGTGCCAGCAGTTACCCCCATCTTTACGAGCAGTACTTC CASSYPHLYEQYF
TRBD1 TRBJ1-2 TRBV28 TGTGCCAGCAGTTTATCGGGCAGGGGGCCTGGCTACACCTTC CASSLSGRGPGYTF
TRBD1 TRBJ2-7 TRBV24-1 TGTGCCACCAGTGGGGACGACAGGGGGCTTGAGCAGTACTTC CATSGDDRGLEQYF
NA TRBJ1-3 TRBV9 TGTGCCAGCAGCGGGGGTCCCACCTCTGGAAACACCATATATTTT CASSGGPTSGNTIYF
TRBD1 TRBJ2-7 TRBV29-1 TGCAGCGTTGAACGGGCCAGGGGGATCGAGCAGTACTTC CSVERARGIEQYF
NA TRBJ1-5 TRBV7-2 TGTGCCAGCAGCTTAAAAGCCGATCAGCCCCAGCATTTT CASSLKADQPQHF
TRBD1 TRBJ2-3 TRBV11-2 TGTGCCAGCAGCCCTTTCAGGGGGCCCGGATCATTT CASSPFRGPGSF
TRBD1 TRBJ2-7 TRBV7-6 TGTGCCAGCAGCTTGACCGGGACAGAAGCCTACGAGCAGTACTTC CASSLTGTEAYEQYF
NA TRBJ1-4 TRBV7-9 TGTGCCAGCAGCATCCGGACTGGCGAAAAACTGTTTTTT CASSIRTGEKLFF
TRBD1 TRBJ1-5 TRBV4-1 TGCGCCAGCAGCCTAGGACAGGTCTTATTCAATCAGCCCCAGCATTTT CASSLGQVLFNQPQHF